In this sample, the clone carrying this TCR beta chain turned up once. Data came from immunoSEQ multiplex PCR; TCRdb stores just in-frame clones and leaves some out. This table has 90,000 to 100,000 clones, around 95% appearing once. V lost 1 base, J lost 5 bases, and 6 bases lay in between. Germline-derived CDR1 and CDR2 are SGHTA and FQGNSA. CDR3 length: 12 amino acids. The source of the sample is a study of OX40 agonist ivuxolimab in advanced cancers. Study overall: The dose-escalation cohort was over 65% male, with a mean age of 60 years, ranging roughly 20 to 90.

This sample comprised CD4+ or CD8+ T cells sorted from blood, obtained in a trial of the OX40 agonist ivuxolimab. This sequence originates from an adult with an advanced solid tumor such as melanoma, head and neck, liver or kidney cancer. The rearrangement links TRBV7-2 to TRBJ2-7; D is unresolved. The CDR3 spells CASSLVGHEQYF. As DNA, the CDR3 is TGTGCCAGCAGCTTAGTGGGCCACGAGCAGTACTTC. The entire variable domain, with the rest obtained from reference TRBV7-2 and TRBJ2-7, is as follows: GAGVSQSPSNKVTEKGKDVELRCDPISGHTALYWYRQSLGQGLEFLIYFQGNSAPDKSGLPSDRFSAERTGGSVSTLTIQRTQQEDSAVYLCASSLVGHEQYFGPGTRLTVT.